Each of the 17 T cell receptor beta chains below was sequenced from the same sample in a study of CD8 T cells in Susac syndrome. Reverse transcription used about 0.45 to 1 ug RNA and random hexamers. TCRdb reanalysed the immunoSEQ multiplex PCR reads using MiXCR and keeps one entry per CDR3 protein. This sample yields about 66,000 distinct CDR3 sequences, of which about 94% are seen a single time; around 0.61% belongs to the top ten. Sequencing used CD8+ T cells from PBMCs. These receptor sequences come from a human donor with multiple sclerosis.

The chain links TRBV29-1 to TRBJ2-2, with 14 bases that match TRBD2. Germline lookup yields CDR1 SQVTM and CDR2 ANQGSEA. Trimming at V came to 7 bases and at J to 4 bases, leaving 5 bases not matched to a gene. This CDR3 region has 15 residues. CDR3 DNA sequence: TGCAGCGCCGGGACTAGCGGGAGCAGCACCGGGGAGCTGTTTTTT. Encoded protein: CSAGTSGSSTGELFF.

The chain is built from TRBV29-1 and TRBJ2-7; TRBD1 matches 10 bases. The CDR3 sequence is 16 residues long. Germline V gene data show CDR1 as SQVTM and CDR2 as ANQGSEA. V lost 1 base and J lost 4; bases outside the gene matches: 10. CDR3 coding DNA: TGCAGCGTTGAAGCCGGGGGGACAGGGGACACATACGAGCAGTACTTC. Its protein is CSVEAGGTGDTYEQYF.

The genes are TRBV15 and TRBJ2-7; TRBD2 matches at 8 bases. This CDR3 is built from 13 residues. Germline V gene sequence: CDR1 LNHNV, CDR2 YYDKDF (reference sequence). V dropped 8 bases and J dropped 6; count of bases not matched to a gene: 9. The CDR3, as DNA: TGTGCCACCTCAAGCGGCGGGGGGCGCGAGCAGTACTTC. Residues: CATSSGGGREQYF.

The chain is built from TRBV28 and TRBJ1-1; D possibly corresponds to TRBD1 (6 bases). CDR3 length equals 13 residues. Germline lookup yields CDR1 MDHEN and CDR2 SYDVKM. Trimming pared 11 bases from V and 3 bases from J, leaving 16 bases between. CDR3 nucleotide sequence: TGTGCCGGGAGGGGGGGGCAAGACACTGAAGCTTTCTTT. Amino acids: CAGRGGQDTEAFF.

This rearrangement joins TRBV30 to TRBJ2-7; no clear D. This CDR3 comprises 12 residues. The germline V gene has CDR1 GTSNPN and CDR2 SVGIG (reference sequence). With 3 bases removed from V and 2 bases from J, the gap between germline ends came to 8 bases. CDR3 amino acids: CAWRDAAYEQYF. The DNA for the CDR3 is TGTGCCTGGAGAGACGCTGCCTACGAGCAGTACTTC.

The chain employs TRBV4-1 and TRBJ2-1, with a weak D call TRBD1 (6 bases). The CDR3 runs to 13 residues. The germline CDR1 and CDR2 sequences are MGHRA and YSYEKL. Trimming cost V 4 bases and J 6 bases, with 10 bases left between them. In nucleotides, the CDR3 is TGCGCCAGCAGCCCCGGGACACCCAATGAGCAGTTCTTC. Translation gives CASSPGTPNEQFF.

The rearrangement uses TRBV6-2 or TRBV6-3 and TRBJ2-5; D might be TRBD1 (6 bases). The germline gives CDR1 MNHEY, CDR2 SVGEGT. Between the trimmed V and J ends, which lost 4 bases and 7 bases, there was a span of 13 bases. The CDR3 is 13 residues long. In DNA form, the CDR3 reads TGTGCCAGCAGTTTTGACAGGTTGGGGACCCAGTACTTC. Amino acids: CASSFDRLGTQYF.

This chain uses TRBV29-1 with TRBJ2-1, with TRBD2 matching 11 bases. After removal of 7 bases from V and 1 base from J, the junction contained 6 bases not matched to a gene. Germline V CDR1 and CDR2: SQVTM, ANQGSEA. The CDR3 loop spans 15 amino acids. DNA for the CDR3: TGCAGCGCCGTACTAGCGGGAGTATCCTACAATGAGCAGTTCTTC. Translating it yields CSAVLAGVSYNEQFF.

The chain uses TRBV7-9 and TRBJ2-5; D is possibly TRBD1 or TRBD2 (5 bases each). V dropped 5 bases and J dropped 3 bases, with 13 bases sitting between them. The CDR3 loop spans 14 amino acids. CDR1 SEHNR and CDR2 FQNEAQ come from the germline V gene (reference sequence). CDR3 region: CASSPRDLEETQYF. Here the CDR3 DNA reads TGTGCCAGCAGCCCCCGGGACCTAGAAGAGACCCAGTACTTC. Drawing the rest from reference TRBV7-9 and TRBJ2-5, the complete variable domain is DTGVSQNPRHKITKRGQNVTFRCDPISEHNRLYWYRQTLGQGPEFLTYFQNEAQLEKSRLLSDRFSAERPKGSFSTLEIQRTEQGDSAMYLCASSPRDLEETQYFGPGTRLLVL.

The chain uses TRBV29-1 and TRBJ1-1; the match to TRBD1 covers 8 bases. Germline lookup yields CDR1 SQVTM and CDR2 ANQGSEA. V shed 6 bases, J shed 3 bases, and the junction held 6 bases outside the gene matches. The CDR3 is 13 residues long. Here the CDR3 reads CSVQGATYTEAFF. CDR3 in DNA: TGCAGCGTGCAGGGGGCTACGTACACTGAAGCTTTCTTT.

This chain joins TRBV5-6 and TRBJ2-7, with 10 bases lining up with TRBD1. Germline assignment: CDR1 SGHDT and CDR2 YYEEEE. The CDR3 extends over 14 amino acids. V shed 3 bases, J shed 6 bases, and the junction held 6 bases outside the gene matches. Written as DNA, the CDR3 is TGTGCCAGCAGCTCCGGGACAGGGGTTGGCGAGCAGTACTTC. Residues: CASSSGTGVGEQYF. Looking up the rest from reference TRBV5-6 and TRBJ2-7 gives the full variable domain: DAGVTQSPTHLIKTRGQQVTLRCSPKSGHDTVSWYQQALGQGPQFIFQYYEEEERQRGNFPDRFSGHQFPNYSSELNVNALLLGDSALYLCASSSGTGVGEQYFGPGTRLTVT.

This chain connects TRBV20-1 to TRBJ1-1; possibly TRBD1 for D (5 bases). This CDR3 has 14 amino acids. Looked up from germline, CDR1 is DFQATT and CDR2 is SNEGSKA (reference sequence). CDR3 sequence (DNA): TGCAGGGCCAATGCAAGGGCCAGGGCCACTGAAGCTTTCTTT. It translates to CRANARARATEAFF.

The chain employs TRBV15 and TRBJ1-5, with unresolved D. The germline gives CDR1 LNHNV, CDR2 YYDKDF (reference sequence). The CDR3 sequence is 15 residues long. V lost 0 bases and J 7 bases, leaving 13 bases between the germline ends. CDR3 sequence reads: CATSRDLGGLQPQHF. CDR3 DNA sequence: TGTGCCACCAGCAGAGATTTAGGAGGACTGCAGCCCCAGCATTTT.

The J gene is TRBJ1-1, the V gene TRBV5-1; TRBD1 is a possible D gene (5 bases). V gave up 1 base and J gave up 0 bases, with 16 bases separating them. Germline CDR1 is SGHRS and CDR2 is YFSETQ. The CDR3 runs 17 residues. The CDR3 loop is CASSLKIGASMNTEAFF. The CDR3, as DNA: TGCGCCAGCAGCTTGAAAATTGGGGCAAGCATGAACACTGAAGCTTTCTTT.

The chain links TRBV15 to TRBJ2-5, with 8 bases lining up with TRBD1. The CDR3 has 16 residues. Trimming cost V 3 bases and J 4 bases; bases outside gene matches: 10. Germline V lookup: CDR1 LNHNV, CDR2 YYDKDF (reference sequence). The CDR3 sequence is CATSSNTGTGAETQYF. The CDR3 DNA sequence: TGTGCCACCAGCAGTAACACCGGGACAGGAGCAGAGACCCAGTACTTC.

The rearrangement uses TRBV28 and TRBJ2-7; 8 bases map to TRBD1. The germline gives CDR1 MDHEN, CDR2 SYDVKM. With V trimmed by 5 bases and J by 1 base, 4 bases remained unmatched. This CDR3 contains 14 residues. The CDR3 sequence: CASSRRGLSYEQYF. Written as DNA, the CDR3 is TGTGCCAGCAGTCGCAGGGGGCTATCCTACGAGCAGTACTTC.

CDR3 protein: CASSLIGQGKNIQYF. In DNA form, the CDR3 reads TGTGCCAGCAGCTTGATTGGACAGGGCAAAAACATTCAGTACTTC. The chain links TRBV5-4 to TRBJ2-4, with 8 bases matching TRBD1. V lost 1 base to trimming and J lost 3 bases; unmatched junction nucleotides: 3. The V gene's germline CDR1 is SGHNT and CDR2 YYREEE (reference sequence). This CDR3 comprises 15 residues.